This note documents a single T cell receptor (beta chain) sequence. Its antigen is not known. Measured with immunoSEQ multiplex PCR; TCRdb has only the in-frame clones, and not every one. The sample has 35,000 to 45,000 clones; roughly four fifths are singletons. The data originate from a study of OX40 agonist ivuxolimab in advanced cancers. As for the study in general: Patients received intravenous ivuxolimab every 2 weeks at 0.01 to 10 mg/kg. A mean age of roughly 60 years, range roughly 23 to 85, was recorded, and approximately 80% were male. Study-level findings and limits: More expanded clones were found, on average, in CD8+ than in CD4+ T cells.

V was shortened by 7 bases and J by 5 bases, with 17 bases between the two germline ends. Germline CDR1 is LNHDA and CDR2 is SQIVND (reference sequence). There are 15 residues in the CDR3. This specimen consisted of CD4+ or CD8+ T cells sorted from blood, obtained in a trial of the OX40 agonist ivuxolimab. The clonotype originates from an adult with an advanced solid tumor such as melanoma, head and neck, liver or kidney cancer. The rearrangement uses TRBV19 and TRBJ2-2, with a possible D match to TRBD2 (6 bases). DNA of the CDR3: TGTGCCAGTACCCTGAACGGGGGTTGGACCGGGGAGCTGTTTTTT. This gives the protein CASTLNGGWTGELFF. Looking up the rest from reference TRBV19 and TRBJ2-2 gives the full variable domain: DGGITQSPKYLFRKEGQNVTLSCEQNLNHDAMYWYRQDPGQGLRLIYYSQIVNDFQKGDIAEGYSVSREKKESFPLTVTSAQKNPTAFYLCASTLNGGWTGELFFGEGSRLTVL.